Included here is one TCR beta chain sequence, with context. Trimming removed 4 bases from V and 3 bases from J; junction bases left unmatched: 6. CDR3 length: 14 amino acids. Per germline, CDR1 ENHRY and CDR2 SYGVKD. Cohort allocation depended upon clinical history that participants reported. The sample is drawn from a study of blood T cell repertoires in COVID-19. Study background: Spain, Italy and the United States supplied samples that represented acute and convalescent COVID-19. PBMCs, B-cell-depleted T cells, or T cells were the source of the cDNA or gDNA that made up the material.

Original handling: How many nucleated cells were present was estimated from reference gene primer amplification. TCRdb's copy holds only in-frame clones and misses some; the assay was immunoSEQ multiplex PCR. That table is the source of V, J and clone size, and D and trimming were worked out from the DNA. The table has 350,000 to 400,000 clones, around 87% seen once. This receptor was identified in a woman aged 25 to 39 with acute COVID-19. J is TRBJ2-7 and V is TRBV10-3, with TRBD1 identical over 7 bases. The sequenced sample was PBMCs or T cells enriched from blood (not recorded which). The CDR3 region is CAISAGDSDYEQYF. In DNA form, the CDR3 reads TGTGCCATCAGTGCCGGGGACAGCGACTACGAGCAGTACTTC.